The following is a T cell receptor beta chain sequence with its context. Its specificity is not known. The entry originates in a study of cytomegalovirus exposure and HLA in healthy donors. Study-level findings and limits: Many donors carried some public TCRs, although rarity characterized most TCR sequences.

The data were produced by immunoSEQ multiplex PCR, yet TCRdb's version contains in-frame clones alone and is incomplete. The repertoire holds about 56,000 clones, with 85% to 95% as singletons. Trimming stripped 3 bases from V and 0 bases from J, with 7 bases between. The CDR3 sequence is 14 residues long. Germline-derived CDR1 and CDR2 are SGHNT and YYREEE (reference sequence). The chain has TRBV5-4 and TRBJ1-5; D may be TRBD1 (5 bases). Sequenced input: PBMCs. The TCR was taken from a man between 18 and 29 years old in good health and CMV-seronegative. The CDR3 coding sequence is TGTGCCAGCAGCTGGGGCCCTAGCAATCAGCCCCAGCATTTT. Amino acid sequence: CASSWGPSNQPQHF.